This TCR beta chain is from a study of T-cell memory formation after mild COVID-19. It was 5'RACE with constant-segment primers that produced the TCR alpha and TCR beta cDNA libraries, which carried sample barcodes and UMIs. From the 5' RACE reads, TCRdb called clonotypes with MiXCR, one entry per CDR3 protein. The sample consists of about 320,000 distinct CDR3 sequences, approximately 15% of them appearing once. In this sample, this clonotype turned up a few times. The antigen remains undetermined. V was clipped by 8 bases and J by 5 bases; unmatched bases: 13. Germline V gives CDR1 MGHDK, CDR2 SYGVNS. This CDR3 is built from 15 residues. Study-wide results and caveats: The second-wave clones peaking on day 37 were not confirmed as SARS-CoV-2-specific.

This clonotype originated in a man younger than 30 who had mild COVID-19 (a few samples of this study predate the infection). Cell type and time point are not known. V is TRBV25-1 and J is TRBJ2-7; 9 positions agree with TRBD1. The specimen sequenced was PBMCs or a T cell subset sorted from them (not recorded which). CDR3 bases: TGTGCCAGCTCCCCGGGGATCACAGGGGGCCACGAGCAGTACGTC. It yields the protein CASSPGITGGHEQYV.